The clone carrying this T cell receptor (beta chain) was found a few times. The target antigen is unknown. After constant-region reverse-primer amplification, full-length variable regions underwent semi-nested PCR with Nested Universal Primer A. TCRdb recomputed calls from the 5' RACE reads with MiXCR, one row per CDR3 protein. Found here are over 6,500 distinct CDR3 sequences, approximately 52% of them singletons; the top ten hold less than 4%. The study, taken as a whole, reports: Larger-cohort validation covered only one TCR beta V-J rearrangement.

Germline values: CDR1 SGHRS, CDR2 YFSETQ. The CDR3 totals 14 residues. V shed 2 bases and J 5 bases; nucleotides not matched to a gene: 5. Material for sequencing was naive CD4+ T cells sorted from a lymph node. This sample's subset: naive CD4+ T cells, CD4+CD45RA+CD25-. This receptor was identified in a female donor with breast cancer. The V and J genes are TRBV5-1 and TRBJ2-5, with 8 bases identical to TRBD2. The CDR3 coding sequence is TGCGCCAGCAGCTTCGGACTAGCTATGGAGACCCAGTACTTC. Translated: CASSFGLAMETQYF.